This paragraph covers one T cell receptor beta chain sequence. As yet, its antigen is unknown. Germline CDR1 ENHRY, CDR2 SYGVKD. Deletions cut 3 bases from V and 3 bases from J, with 18 bases between. The CDR3 is made up of 17 amino acids. The data stem from a study of Tregs in tolerant kidney transplant recipients. Measured with immunoSEQ multiplex PCR; TCRdb has only the in-frame clones, and not every one. Seen here are about 66,000 clones, roughly 90% observed once, and the top ten hold around 9.9%. General study results and limits: Changing PCR primers prevented nucleotide comparison between some patients' samples. The most relevant donor-specific Treg TCRbeta repertoire apparently came from expansion with activated donor B cells.

The source is a human donor who received a combined kidney and bone marrow transplant. This rearrangement joins TRBV10-3 to TRBJ1-5; TRBD1 is a possible D gene (5 bases). The sequenced sample was CD8+ T cells from blood, obtained before the transplant. CDR3 in amino acids: CAISDNGQGHFNQPQHF. CDR3 nucleotide sequence: TGTGCCATCAGTGACAATGGGCAGGGCCACTTCAATCAGCCCCAGCATTTT.